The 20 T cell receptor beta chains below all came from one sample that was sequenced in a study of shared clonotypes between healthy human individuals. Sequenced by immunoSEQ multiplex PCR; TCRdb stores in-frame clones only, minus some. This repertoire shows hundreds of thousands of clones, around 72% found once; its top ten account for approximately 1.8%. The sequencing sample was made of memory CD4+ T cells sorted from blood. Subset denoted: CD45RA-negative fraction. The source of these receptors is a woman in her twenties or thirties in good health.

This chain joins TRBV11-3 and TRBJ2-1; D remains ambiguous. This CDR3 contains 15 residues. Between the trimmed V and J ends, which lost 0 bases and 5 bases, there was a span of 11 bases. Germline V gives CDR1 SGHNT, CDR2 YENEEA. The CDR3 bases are TGTGCCAGCAGCTTAGACAGCGCCCCGAACAATGAGCAGTTCTTC. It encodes CASSLDSAPNNEQFF.

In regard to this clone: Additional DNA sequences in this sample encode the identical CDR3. DNA for the CDR3: TGTGCCAGCTCACCCGCCGGGGGGTACGAGCAGTACTTC. Its translation: CASSPAGGYEQYF. This rearrangement joins TRBV18 to TRBJ2-7; 7 positions agree with TRBD2. Trimming at V came to 3 bases and at J to 4 bases, leaving 3 bases not matched to a gene. Germline assignment: CDR1 KGHSH and CDR2 LQKENI. The length of the CDR3 is 13 residues.

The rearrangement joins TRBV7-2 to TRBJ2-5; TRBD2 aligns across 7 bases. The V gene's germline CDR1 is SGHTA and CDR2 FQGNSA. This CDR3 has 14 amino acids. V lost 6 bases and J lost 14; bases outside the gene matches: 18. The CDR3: CASSHKRGGPMFYF. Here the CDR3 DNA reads TGTGCCAGCAGTCATAAGCGGGGAGGCCCCATGTTTTACTTC.

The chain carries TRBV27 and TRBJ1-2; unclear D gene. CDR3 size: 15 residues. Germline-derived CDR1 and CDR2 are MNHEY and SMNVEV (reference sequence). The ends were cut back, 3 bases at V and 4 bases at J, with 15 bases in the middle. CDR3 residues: CASSFKPGEVYGYTF. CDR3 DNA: TGTGCCAGCAGTTTTAAGCCGGGCGAGGTCTATGGCTACACCTTC.

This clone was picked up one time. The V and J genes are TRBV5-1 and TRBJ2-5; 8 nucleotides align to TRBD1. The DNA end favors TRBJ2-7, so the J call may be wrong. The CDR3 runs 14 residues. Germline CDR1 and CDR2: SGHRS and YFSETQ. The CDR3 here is CASSKTGVSYEQYF. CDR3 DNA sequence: TGCGCCAGCAGCAAGACAGGGGTCTCCTACGAGCAGTACTTC.

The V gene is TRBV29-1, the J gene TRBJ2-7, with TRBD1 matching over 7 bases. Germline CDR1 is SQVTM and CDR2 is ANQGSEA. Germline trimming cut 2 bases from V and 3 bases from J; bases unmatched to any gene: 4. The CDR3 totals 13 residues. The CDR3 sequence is CSVESQGSYEQYF. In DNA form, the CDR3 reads TGCAGCGTTGAATCACAGGGGAGCTACGAGCAGTACTTC.

CDR3 amino acids: CSVDGVGGSEKLFF. The CDR3 nucleotides are TGCAGCGTTGATGGGGTGGGGGGTTCTGAAAAACTGTTTTTT. The V gene is TRBV29-1, the J gene TRBJ1-4; possible D gene TRBD1, 5 bases. There are 14 residues in the CDR3. V shed 3 bases and J shed 7 bases, with 15 bases lying between them. The germline gives CDR1 SQVTM, CDR2 ANQGSEA.

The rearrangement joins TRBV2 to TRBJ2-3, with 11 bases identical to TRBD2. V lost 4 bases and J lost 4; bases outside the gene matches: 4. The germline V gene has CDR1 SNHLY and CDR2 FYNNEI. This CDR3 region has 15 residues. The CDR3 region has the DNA TGTGCCAGCAGTGCACTAGCGGGAGTTGCAGATACGCAGTATTTT. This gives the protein CASSALAGVADTQYF.

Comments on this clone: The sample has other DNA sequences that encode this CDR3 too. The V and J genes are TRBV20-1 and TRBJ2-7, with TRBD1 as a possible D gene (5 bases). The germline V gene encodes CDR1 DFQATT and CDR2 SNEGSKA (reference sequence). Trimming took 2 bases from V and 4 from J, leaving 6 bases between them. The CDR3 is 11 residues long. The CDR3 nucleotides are TGCAGTGCTAGAAGACAGTACGAGCAGTACTTC. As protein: CSARRQYEQYF.

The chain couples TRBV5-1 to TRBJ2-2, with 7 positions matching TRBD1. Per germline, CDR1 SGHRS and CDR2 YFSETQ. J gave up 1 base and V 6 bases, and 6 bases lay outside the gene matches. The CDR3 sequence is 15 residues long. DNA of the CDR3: TGCGCCAGCACGGCCGGGACAGAGAACACCGGGGAGCTGTTTTTT. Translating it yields CASTAGTENTGELFF.

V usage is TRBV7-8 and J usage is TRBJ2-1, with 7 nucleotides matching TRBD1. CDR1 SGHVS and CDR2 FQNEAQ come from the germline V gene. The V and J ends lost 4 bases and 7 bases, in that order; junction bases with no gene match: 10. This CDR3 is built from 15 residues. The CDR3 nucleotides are TGTGCCAGCAGCTCGGACAGGATTTTTGGGAATGAGCAGTTCTTC. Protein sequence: CASSSDRIFGNEQFF.

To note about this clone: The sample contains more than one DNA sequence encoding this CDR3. DNA of the CDR3: TGTGCCAGCAGCTTATCCCTGGGCAATGAGCAGTTCTTC. It is translated as CASSLSLGNEQFF. The V gene is TRBV7-9, the J gene TRBJ2-1, with D unresolved. V was pared by 2 bases and J by 6 bases, with 8 bases between. This CDR3 region has 13 residues. The germline CDR1 and CDR2 sequences are SEHNR and FQNEAQ (reference sequence).

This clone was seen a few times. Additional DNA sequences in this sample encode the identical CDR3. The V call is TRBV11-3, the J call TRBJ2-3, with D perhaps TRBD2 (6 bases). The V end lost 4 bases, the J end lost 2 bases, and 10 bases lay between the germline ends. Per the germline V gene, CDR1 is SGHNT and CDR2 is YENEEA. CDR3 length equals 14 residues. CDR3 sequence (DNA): TGTGCCAGCAGCTCTGGGAGGAACACAGATACGCAGTATTTT. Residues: CASSSGRNTDTQYF.

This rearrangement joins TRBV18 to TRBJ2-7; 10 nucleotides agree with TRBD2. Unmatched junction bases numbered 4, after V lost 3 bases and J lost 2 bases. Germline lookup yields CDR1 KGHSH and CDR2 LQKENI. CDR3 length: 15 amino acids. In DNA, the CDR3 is TGTGCCAGCTCACCGAGCGGGAGGGTGACCTACGAGCAGTACTTC. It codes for CASSPSGRVTYEQYF.

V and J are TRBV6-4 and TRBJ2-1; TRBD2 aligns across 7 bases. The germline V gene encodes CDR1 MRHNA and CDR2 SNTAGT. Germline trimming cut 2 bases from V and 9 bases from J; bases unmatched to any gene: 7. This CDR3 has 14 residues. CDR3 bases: TGTGCCAGCAGTGACGTGACTAGCAGTCGTGAGCAGTTCTTC. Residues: CASSDVTSSREQFF.

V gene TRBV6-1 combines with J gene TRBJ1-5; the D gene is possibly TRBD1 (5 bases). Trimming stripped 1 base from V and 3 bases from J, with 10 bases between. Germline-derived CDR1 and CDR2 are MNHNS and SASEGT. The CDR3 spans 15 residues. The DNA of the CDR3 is TGTGCCAGCAGTGAAGGCCAGGGCGACAATCAGCCCCAGCATTTT. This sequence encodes CASSEGQGDNQPQHF.

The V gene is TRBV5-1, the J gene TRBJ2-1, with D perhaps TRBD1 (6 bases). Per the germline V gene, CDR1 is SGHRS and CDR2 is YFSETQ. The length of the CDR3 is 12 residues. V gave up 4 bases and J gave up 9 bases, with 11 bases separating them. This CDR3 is CASSQQGGEQFF. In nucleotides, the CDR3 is TGCGCCAGCAGCCAACAGGGCGGTGAGCAGTTCTTC.

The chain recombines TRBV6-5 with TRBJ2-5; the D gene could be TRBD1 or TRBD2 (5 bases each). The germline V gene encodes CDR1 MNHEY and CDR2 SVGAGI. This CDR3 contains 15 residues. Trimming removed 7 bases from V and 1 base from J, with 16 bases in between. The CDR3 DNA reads TGTGCCAGCACCGCAACTTGGGGGTTCCAAGAGACCCAGTACTTC. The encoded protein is CASTATWGFQETQYF.

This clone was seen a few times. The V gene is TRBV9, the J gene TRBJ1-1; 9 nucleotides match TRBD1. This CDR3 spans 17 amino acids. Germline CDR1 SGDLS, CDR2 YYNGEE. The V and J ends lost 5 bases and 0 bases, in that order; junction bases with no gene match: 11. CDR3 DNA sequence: TGTGCCAGCAGTTCTCCGGACAGGGGCGTCATGAACACTGAAGCTTTCTTT. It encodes CASSSPDRGVMNTEAFF.

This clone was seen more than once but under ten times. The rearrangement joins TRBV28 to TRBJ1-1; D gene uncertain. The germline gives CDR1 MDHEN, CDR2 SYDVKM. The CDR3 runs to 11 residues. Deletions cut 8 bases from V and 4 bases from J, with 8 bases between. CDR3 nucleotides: TGTGCCAGCCCCCGGGGCACTGAAGCTTTCTTT. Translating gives CASPRGTEAFF.